There are many counts of the clone carrying this T cell receptor beta chain. Trimming removed 1 base from V and 4 bases from J, with 14 bases in between. This CDR3 comprises 15 residues. CDR1 is SGHKS and CDR2 is YYEKEE in the germline V gene (reference sequence). This sample is part of a study of T-cell reconstitution after alpha-beta-depleted transplantation in children. Unique molecular identifiers were incorporated when the TCRbeta library was constructed. TCRdb called the PCR reads again in MiXCR, with one record for every CDR3 protein. The data show under 850,000 distinct CDR3 sequences, with around 13% seen just once and 0.79% held by the top ten.

Sequenced material: PBMCs, taken before TCRalphabeta/CD19-depleted stem cell transplant. The TCR originated in a girl aged 2-10 years with congenital amegakaryocytic thrombocytopenia, due to receive a stem cell transplant. The V gene is TRBV5-5, the J gene TRBJ1-1; the D is unclear. The CDR3 here is CASSLRVNLFTEAFF. The CDR3 coding sequence is TGTGCCAGCAGCTTGAGAGTGAACCTATTCACTGAAGCTTTCTTT.